This T cell receptor (beta chain) appears in the sequencing data of a study of identical twins (dated by TCRdb to 2016 to 2017). With respect to the entire study: TCR alpha and beta repertoires from monozygotic twins, unrelated adults of various ages and cord blood were deep-sequenced to test whether fetal clonotypes persist. Replicate twin experiments were performed at different times using different library preparation protocols to rule out contamination.

Every donor was a healthy Caucasian. The twin cohort consisted of three pairs of female monozygotic twins, all aged roughly 18 to 30 years. Positive isolation kits from Invitrogen were used to isolate the CD4+ and CD8+ T cell populations. This clonotype was detected a few times. No antigen is known for it. Base quality data are lacking; no much larger clone is found one base away. Library preparation was by 5' RACE. The run used an Illumina HiSeq 2000. Template switching introduced a universal primer binding site; the final cDNA contained a unique molecular identifier, enabling accurate counting of TCR cDNA molecules. Specific primers in the conserved constant-segment region were used to synthesize first-strand cDNA for the TCR alpha and beta chains. To control for contamination, every cDNA library was double barcoded, receiving both a SMART-Mk sample barcode and Illumina barcodes. TruSeq adapter sequences along with Illumina sample barcodes were introduced in two successive PCR steps. Sequencing of the TCR alpha and beta cDNA libraries was done on the Illumina HiSeq platform using custom primers. From the authors' description of their analysis: Unique molecular identifiers were extracted from raw reads with MiGEC, and CDR3 positions were determined with MiXCR. Recombination models were inferred per individual with the repgenHMM and IGoR tools using an EM algorithm. Shared clonotype analysis was performed with the tcR package in R, normalizing sharing by the product of cloneset sizes. To study raw recombination without the effects of thymic and clonal selection, out-of-frame nonproductive sequences were analyzed. TCRdb trimmed public reads at Q25 via fastp, called clones via MiXCR and kept in-frame beta chains. Merged by CDR3 protein, the rows form single entries marked with the most common genes and DNA. TCRdb's processing, not the authors', yielded these V and J calls. The sample table holds over 500,000 distinct CDR3 sequences, of which around 20% were seen once. The ten top clones hold 0.91% of the sample.

Results the study describes overall, beyond this receptor: Compared with coincidental sharing between unrelated individuals, an excess of low generation-probability sequences was observed among out-of-frame TCR alpha sequences shared between twins. Zero-insertion analyses could be partly confounded by invariant T cells such as MAIT and iNKT, though diverse VJ usage argued against such confounding for most clonotypes. Because the same donors could not be followed over many years, conclusions were based on cross-sectional statistical analysis. Abundant cord blood beta clonotypes had fewer insertions, young adult naive repertoires showed a similar but weaker trend, and memory repertoires showed no such trend. Excess twin sharing in beta out-of-frame sequences was weaker because fewer shared sequences lowered the signal-to-noise ratio. In monozygotic twins, out-of-frame TCR alpha sharing was systematically underestimated by recombination models, although the models agreed with sharing between unrelated individuals.

These data were also filed under a second study, of T cells expressing NK-cell markers. As the second study states: TCR beta-chain repertoires were profiled in sorted CD3+CD56+NKG2C+, CD3+CD56+NKG2C- and CD3+CD56-NKG2C+ T-cell subsets from roughly eight donors. Of the eight sequenced donors, seven were found to be HCMV-seropositive and one was found to be HCMV-seronegative. In several experiments an anti-gammadeltaTCR antibody was added to restrict sorting to alphabetaTCR-expressing T cells. In six donors, the dominant CD3+CD56+NKG2C+ clonotypes were among the top 10 CD8+ clonotypes and accounted for about 1.0-7.0% of CD8+ T cells. Those dominant clonotypes were again the most abundant among CD3+CD56-NKG2C+ cells in several donors, at 28.3-60.1%. Whether the expanded NKG2C-expressing T cell clones were specific for HCMV antigens remained unclear. All eight donors whose samples were sequenced were randomly selected healthy volunteers, three of them men and five women. HCMV-specific IgG was detected in serum with a commercial ELISA kit to determine HCMV serostatus. MIGEC was used to demultiplex reads and group reads by UMI, and MiTCR was used to assemble and quantify clonotypes. To remove erroneous sequences, TCR cDNA sequences were retained only when supported by two or more reads. The tcR package was used for downstream repertoire analysis, with clonotypes matched between fractions based on CDR3 nucleotide sequence plus V segment. Antigen specificity was annotated against VDJdb with VDJmatch, allowing one amino acid substitution in CDR3.

The TCR originated in a woman aged 18 to 35 in good health. The specimen was CD4+ T cells sorted from blood.

The DNA sequence follows: TGTGTCGCCCGGGACAGACACCAAGAGACCCAGTACTTC. This codes for CVARDRHQETQYF. The V and J genes are TRBV6-1 and TRBJ2-5, with 7 middle bases fitting TRBD1. The CDR3 spans 13 residues, from the cysteine through the phenylalanine. Left in the record is the CDR3 DNA by itself, 39 bases read in frame from the first base. According to the germline V gene, CDR1 reads MNHNS and CDR2 reads SASEGT.